This T cell receptor (beta chain) originates from a study of vaccination effects on CD4 cells after COVID-19 (dated by TCRdb to between 2021 and 2024). About the study as a whole: Each participant got two doses of an mRNA SARS-CoV-2 vaccine, either BNT162b2 or mRNA-1273. Pre-vaccine samples from a couple of convalescent patients were drawn 16 days and one week before the first dose, 142 and 148 days after COVID-19 diagnosis. SARS-CoV-2 spike-specific CD4+ TCR repertoires were compared before and after mRNA vaccination in COVID-19 convalescent patients and in infection-naive vaccine recipients. Altogether, approximately 10 COVID-19 convalescent patients and 4 SARS-CoV-2-naive healthy vaccine recipients made up the full study. Cultures from other donors in the study were sequenced with the Oncomine TCR Beta short-read assay on an Illumina iSeq 100. What the study reported, not specific to this receptor: Clones induced by infection and clones induced by vaccination both contracted markedly at late timepoints after vaccination, which fits with T cell responses waning over time. The study was limited by a small number of convalescent patients and lacked early post-infection timepoints. For convalescent patients, new clones induced by the vaccine made up most of the post-vaccine spike-reactive repertoire, and these new clones were largely distinct from the clones induced by infection.

Trimming removed 7 bases from V and 0 bases from J; the gene matches leave 15 bases unexplained. The CDR3 runs 21 residues from the cysteine to the phenylalanine. The CDR3 DNA has 63 bases and is translated from base 1. According to the germline V gene, CDR1 reads MGHRA and CDR2 reads YSYEKL. Worth noting for this clone: This receptor's antigen is unknown. Base qualities are not at hand, and no much larger clone is one base apart.

In the ViraFEST assay, PBMC were stimulated with viral peptide pools, and antigen-specific CD4+ T cell clonotypes were then identified by expansion using TCR sequencing. After less than 13 days of culture, CD4+ T cells were isolated with the EasySep CD4+ T cell isolation kit. Convalescent patients had PCR-confirmed SARS-CoV-2 infection between March and December 2020, before Alpha, Beta and Delta variants emerged in the United States. Each well held roughly 2 million PBMC cultured in IMDM containing approximately 5% human AB serum, 8 to 10 IU/ml IL-2 and gentamicin, along with 8 to 10 ug/ml peptides. A peptide pool from HIV-1 Nef was used as the negative control culture condition. On days 3 and 7, half of the culture medium was replaced with fresh IL-2-containing medium. Unless otherwise noted, each peptide stimulation condition was cultured in triplicate wells. PBMC were separated from whole blood using Ficoll-Paque Plus gradient centrifugation and were then either cryopreserved at -140C or used fresh. Genomic DNA was extracted from cultured CD4+ T cells with the QIAamp micro DNA kit.

Library construction relied on the immunoSEQ multiplex PCR assay. TCR beta CDR3 sequencing was performed on DNA from the cultured, isolated CD4+ T cells. The original methods were these. Non-productive TCR sequences were removed, reads were trimmed to the CDR3 region, and CDR3s of at least 7 amino acids were retained. The MANAFEST web app was used to identify antigen-specific clonotypes by comparing expansion in peptide wells with expansion in reference cultures. Positive clones required FDR<0.05 expansion versus reference and all other wells, odds ratio above 5, and frequency above 0.1% in two replicate wells. Cross-reactive clonotypes were defined as significantly expanded in SARS-CoV-2 spike wells and in at least one common cold coronavirus spike condition. Levenshtein distance calculated with the stringdist R package was used to assess CDR3 similarity, and unrooted trees were constructed with ape in R 3.6.1. TCRdb's version of the immuneACCESS table is confined to in-frame rearrangements and falls short of the full clone set. An unresolved V gene accounts for under half of the shortfall where checked; the remainder is of unknown origin. V, J and clone size derive from that table, while D and trimming were established from the DNA sequence. The sample table shows 55,000 to 90,000 clones, and 65% to 75% are seen once. About 4.7% of the sample goes to the ten largest clones.

The receptor was derived from a human donor who had a prior SARS-CoV-2 infection. This material consisted of CD4+ T cells from PBMCs cultured with HIV peptides, taken before COVID-19 vaccination. What this sample's cell subset or site label stands for: HIV-1 Nef peptide pool negative control/reference culture. The chain is encoded by TRBV4-1 joined to TRBJ2-4; 16 of the junction bases match TRBD2. The CDR3: CASNTPGLAGGPGLAKNIQYF. The nucleotides are TGCGCCAGCAACACACCGGGACTAGCGGGGGGGCCCGGTTTAGCCAAAAACATTCAGTACTTC.